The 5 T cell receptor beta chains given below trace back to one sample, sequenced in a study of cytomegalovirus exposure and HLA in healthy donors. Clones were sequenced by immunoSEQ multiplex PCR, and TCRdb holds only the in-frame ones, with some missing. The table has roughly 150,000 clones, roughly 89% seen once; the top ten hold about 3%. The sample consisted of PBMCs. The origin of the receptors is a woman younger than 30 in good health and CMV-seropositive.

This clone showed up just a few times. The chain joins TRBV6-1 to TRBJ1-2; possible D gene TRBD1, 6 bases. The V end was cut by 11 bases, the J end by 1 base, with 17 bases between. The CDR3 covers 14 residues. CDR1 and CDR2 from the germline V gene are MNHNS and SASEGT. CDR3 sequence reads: CAVENRVINYGYTF. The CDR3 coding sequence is TGTGCCGTCGAGAACAGGGTAATTAACTATGGCTACACCTTC.

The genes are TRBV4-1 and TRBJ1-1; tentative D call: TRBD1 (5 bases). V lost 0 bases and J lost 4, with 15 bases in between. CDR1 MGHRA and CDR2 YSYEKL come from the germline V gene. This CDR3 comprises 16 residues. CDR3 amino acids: CASSQDEGGVSTEAFF. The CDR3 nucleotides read TGCGCCAGCAGCCAAGATGAGGGAGGGGTGAGCACTGAAGCTTTCTTT.

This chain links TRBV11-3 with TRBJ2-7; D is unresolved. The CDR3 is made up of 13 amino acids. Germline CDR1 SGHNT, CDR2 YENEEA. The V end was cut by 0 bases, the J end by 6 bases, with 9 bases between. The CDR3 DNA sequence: TGTGCCAGCAGCTTAGATCCAGTTGGCGAGCAGTACTTC. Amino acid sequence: CASSLDPVGEQYF.

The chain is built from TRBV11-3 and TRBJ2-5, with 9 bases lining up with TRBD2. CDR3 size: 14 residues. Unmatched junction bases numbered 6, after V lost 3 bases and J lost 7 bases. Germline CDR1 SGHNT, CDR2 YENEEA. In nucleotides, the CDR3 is TGTGCCAGCAGCTTGAGCGGGGGGCTGAGGACCCAGTACTTC. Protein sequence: CASSLSGGLRTQYF.

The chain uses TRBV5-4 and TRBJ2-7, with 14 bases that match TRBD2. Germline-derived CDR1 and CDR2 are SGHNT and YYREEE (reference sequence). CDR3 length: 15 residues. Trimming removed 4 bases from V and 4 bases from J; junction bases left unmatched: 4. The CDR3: CASSPGTSGRYEQYF. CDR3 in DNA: TGTGCCAGCAGCCCGGGGACTAGCGGGAGATACGAGCAGTACTTC. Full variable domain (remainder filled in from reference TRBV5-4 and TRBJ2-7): ETGVTQSPTHLIKTRGQQVTLRCSSQSGHNTVSWYQQALGQGPQFIFQYYREEENGRGNFPPRFSGLQFPNYSSELNVNALELDDSALYLCASSPGTSGRYEQYFGPGTRLTVT.